Shown below are 5 T cell receptor beta chains from a single sample sequenced in a study of T cell responses to AZD1222 COVID-19 vaccine. The method was immunoSEQ multiplex PCR; TCRdb's version includes in-frame clones alone and lacks a portion of them. This sample has 180,000 or so clones, with just over 90% found just once. The source was peripheral blood, collected 28 days after the second AZD1222 dose. All receptors come from an adult who received the AZD1222 COVID-19 vaccine.

The genes are TRBV30 and TRBJ1-3, with a tentative D call TRBD1 (5 bases). Germline-derived CDR1 and CDR2 are GTSNPN and SVGIG (reference sequence). This CDR3 is built from 16 residues. V was clipped by 7 bases and J by 4 bases, with 23 bases between them. DNA for the CDR3: TGTGCCTCGATCCGGGGCCCGCCAGTAGTAGGAAACACCATATATTTT. This codes for CASIRGPPVVGNTIYF.

The V gene is TRBV7-9, the J gene TRBJ2-5; no reliable D call. The germline gives CDR1 SEHNR, CDR2 FQNEAQ (reference sequence). This CDR3 has 14 amino acids. V shed 2 bases and J shed 0 bases, with 7 bases lying between them. The chain's CDR3 is CASSLSSDQETQYF. The CDR3 bases are TGTGCCAGCAGCTTATCGTCAGACCAAGAGACCCAGTACTTC.

CDR3 in amino acids: CASSPGQPNEKLFF. The CDR3 DNA follows: TGCGCCAGCAGCCCCGGACAGCCTAATGAAAAACTGTTTTTT. This chain uses TRBV5-1 with TRBJ1-4, with D possibly being TRBD1 (6 bases). The V gene's germline CDR1 is SGHRS and CDR2 YFSETQ. This CDR3 has 14 amino acids. The V gene lost 4 bases and the J gene lost 3 bases, with 10 bases spanning the gap.

The chain combines TRBV19 with TRBJ1-2, with 12 positions matching TRBD1. CDR1 is LNHDA, CDR2 SQIVND, per germline (reference sequence). The CDR3 runs 15 residues. V shed 9 bases, J shed 4 bases, and the junction held 9 bases outside the gene matches. The CDR3 protein is CASARDRGLGYGYTF. The DNA of the CDR3 is TGTGCCAGCGCCCGGGACAGGGGGCTGGGCTATGGCTACACCTTC.

J is TRBJ1-1 and V is TRBV19; D unresolved. Deletions cut 4 bases from V and 0 bases from J, with 6 bases between. Germline V gene sequence: CDR1 LNHDA, CDR2 SQIVND (reference sequence). The CDR3 consists of 13 residues. For the CDR3, the DNA is TGTGCCAGTAGTACAGGTATGAACACTGAAGCTTTCTTT. This codes for CASSTGMNTEAFF.